The source of this T cell receptor beta chain is a study of blood T cell repertoires in COVID-19. Across the whole study: Samples came from the United States, Italy and Spain, spanning acute and convalescent COVID-19.

Authors' data handling: The authors estimated nucleated cell counts from reference gene primer amplification. Sequenced by immunoSEQ multiplex PCR; TCRdb stores in-frame clones only, minus some. D and trimming were read from the DNA, whereas the V and J calls and clone size are those reported in that table. The sample yields some 250,000 clones, around four fifths seen once. The sample holds one count of this clone. This CDR3 has 11 residues. Trimming left V 2 bases short and J 6 bases short, with 5 bases between. The chain employs TRBV12-3 or TRBV12-4 and TRBJ2-7; no clear D. The clonotype was recovered from a man older than 75 with acute or convalescent COVID-19. Sequencing input: peripheral blood. The CDR3 nucleotides read TGTGCCAGCAGTTTATTTCTCGAGCAGTACTTC. Translated, it gives CASSLFLEQYF.